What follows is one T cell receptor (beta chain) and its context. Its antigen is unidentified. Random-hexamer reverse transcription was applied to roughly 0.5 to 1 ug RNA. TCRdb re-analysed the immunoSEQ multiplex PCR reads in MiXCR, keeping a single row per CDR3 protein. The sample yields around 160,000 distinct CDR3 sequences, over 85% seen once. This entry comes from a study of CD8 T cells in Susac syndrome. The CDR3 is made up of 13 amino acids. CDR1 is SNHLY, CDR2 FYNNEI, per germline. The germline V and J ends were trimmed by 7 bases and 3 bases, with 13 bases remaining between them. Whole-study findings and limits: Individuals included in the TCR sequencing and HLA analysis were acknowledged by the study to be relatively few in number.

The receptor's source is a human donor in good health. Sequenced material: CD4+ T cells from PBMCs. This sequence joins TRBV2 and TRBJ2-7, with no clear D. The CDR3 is CASNPSLSYEQYF. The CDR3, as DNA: TGTGCCAGCAATCCATCCTTGAGCTACGAGCAGTACTTC.